What follows are 4 T cell receptor beta chains derived from one specimen sequenced in a study of cytomegalovirus exposure and HLA in healthy donors. Both 60 Vbeta primers and 13 Jbeta primers went into the PCR. The assay was immunoSEQ multiplex PCR, and TCRdb's table has in-frame clones only and misses some. The sample has under 150,000 clones, roughly 80% seen once. The specimen sequenced was PBMCs. These receptors were obtained from a woman between 40 and 55 years old in good health and CMV-seropositive.

This clone was counted between two and nine times. The chain employs TRBV6-6 and TRBJ2-7; TRBD2 is a possible D gene (6 bases). Trimming removed 5 bases at V and 4 bases at J, with 9 bases between. Germline assignment: CDR1 MNHNY and CDR2 SVGAGI (reference sequence). The CDR3 covers 12 residues. CDR3 region: CASSPGTYEQYF. As DNA, the CDR3 is TGTGCCAGCAGTCCCGGGACTTACGAGCAGTACTTC.

This chain joins TRBV7-8 and TRBJ1-5; D uncertain. Per the germline V gene, CDR1 is SGHVS and CDR2 is FQNEAQ. The CDR3 length is 19 residues. The V end lost 5 bases, the J end lost 0 bases, and 23 bases lay between the germline ends. The DNA of the CDR3 is TGTGCCAGCAGCCGGATGAGGGCACCCGAGTCTTATAGCAATCAGCCCCAGCATTTT. Translating it yields CASSRMRAPESYSNQPQHF. The full variable domain, rest sourced from reference TRBV7-8 and TRBJ1-5, is GAGVSQSPRYKVAKRGQDVALRCDPISGHVSLFWYQQALGQGPEFLTYFQNEAQLDKSGLPSDRFFAERPEGSVSTLKIQRTQQEDSAVYLCASSRMRAPESYSNQPQHFGDGTRLSIL.

This chain uses TRBV11-2 with TRBJ2-5; D might be TRBD2 (6 bases). This CDR3 contains 12 residues. With 8 bases removed from V and 5 bases from J, the gap between germline ends came to 12 bases. CDR1 is SGHAT, CDR2 FQNNGV, per germline. CDR3 protein: CASRPGEETQYF. The CDR3 DNA follows: TGTGCCAGCCGCCCGGGGGAGGAGACCCAGTACTTC.

The chain is built from TRBV28 and TRBJ1-1; no firm D call. Germline values: CDR1 MDHEN, CDR2 SYDVKM. The CDR3 covers 17 residues. V lost 3 bases to trimming and J lost 0 bases, with 17 bases between them. CDR3 sequence (DNA): TGTGCCAGCAGTTTCCTTTGGAGTGAGGCGGTGAACACTGAAGCTTTCTTT. It yields the protein CASSFLWSEAVNTEAFF. Variable domain in full (rest from reference TRBV28 and TRBJ1-1): DVKVTQSSRYLVKRTGEKVFLECVQDMDHENMFWYRQDPGLGLRLIYFSYDVKMKEKGDIPEGYSVSREKKERFSLILESASTNQTSMYLCASSFLWSEAVNTEAFFGQGTRLTVV.